These T cell receptor beta chains were read from a single sample in a study of CD8 T cells in ankylosing spondylitis. From the 5' RACE reads, TCRdb called clonotypes with MiXCR, one entry per CDR3 protein. Of 250,000 to 350,000 distinct CDR3 sequences listed, over 15% are singletons. Material for sequencing was blood, either unsorted or a sorted T cell fraction (not recorded which). Every receptor here comes from a male donor with ankylosing spondylitis or in good health (not recorded which). CDR3s include the opening cysteine and the closing phenylalanine or tryptophan. A D gene is named only where the DNA matches it firmly. Only part of the rows carry a size: once, few, many, or a class if the clone is expanded.

size: few; V: TRBV6-1; D: .; J: TRBJ1-1; CDR3: CASSRTKNTEAFF; DNA: TGTGCCAGCAGTAGAACGAAGAACACTGAAGCTTTCTTT
size: few; V: TRBV5-1; D: .; J: TRBJ1-4; CDR3: CASSSGGTGEKLFF; DNA: TGCGCCAGCAGCTCGGGGGGAACCGGTGAAAAACTGTTTTTT
size: .; V: TRBV5-1; D: TRBD2; J: TRBJ2-1; CDR3: CASSLGLAGVPSSYNEQFF; DNA: TGCGCCAGCAGCTTGGGCCTAGCGGGAGTCCCGAGCTCCTACAATGAGCAGTTCTTC
size: .; V: TRBV3-1; D: .; J: TRBJ2-2; CDR3: CASSQGLDSYTGELFF; DNA: TGTGCCAGCAGCCAAGGATTGGACAGTTACACCGGGGAGCTGTTTTTT
size: .; V: TRBV5-4; D: .; J: TRBJ2-1; CDR3: CASIGRGQSYNEQFF; DNA: TGTGCCAGCATCGGGAGGGGGCAATCCTACAATGAGCAGTTCTTC
size: .; V: TRBV20-1; D: .; J: TRBJ2-5; CDR3: CTPFETQYF; DNA: TGCACCCCATTCGAAACCCAGTACTTC
size: few; V: TRBV3-1; D: .; J: TRBJ2-3; CDR3: CASSQGLPMAGTQYF; DNA: TGTGCCAGCAGCCAAGGACTACCCATGGCGGGTACGCAGTATTTT
size: few; V: TRBV24-1; D: .; J: TRBJ1-5; CDR3: CATSDGGPQPQHF; DNA: TGTGCCACCAGTGACGGGGGGCCCCAGCCCCAGCATTTT
size: .; V: TRBV20-1; D: TRBD2; J: TRBJ2-5; CDR3: CSARDDAGGQETQYF; DNA: TGCAGTGCTAGAGATGACGCGGGGGGTCAAGAGACCCAGTACTTC
size: .; V: TRBV29-1; D: TRBD1; J: TRBJ1-1; CDR3: CTTLTGGTEAFF; DNA: TGCACCACACTAACAGGGGGCACTGAAGCTTTCTTT
size: .; V: TRBV5-1; D: .; J: TRBJ1-2; CDR3: CASGIQSGKGYGYTF; DNA: TGCGCCAGCGGCATTCAAAGTGGAAAGGGTTACGGCTACACCTTC
size: .; V: TRBV5-1; D: .; J: TRBJ2-2; CDR3: CASSLLGENTGELFF; DNA: TGCGCCAGCAGCCTGCTGGGAGAGAACACCGGGGAGCTGTTTTTT
size: few; V: TRBV3-1; D: .; J: TRBJ1-4; CDR3: CASSQDGARNEKLFF; DNA: TGTGCCAGCAGCCAAGACGGGGCAAGGAATGAAAAACTGTTTTTT
size: .; V: TRBV12-3/TRBV12-4; D: .; J: TRBJ2-3; CDR3: CASIPHGAGTDTQYF; DNA: TGTGCCAGCATTCCCCACGGGGCAGGGACAGATACGCAGTATTTT
size: .; V: TRBV18; D: .; J: TRBJ1-6; CDR3: CASSPRQASSYNSPLHF; DNA: TGTGCCAGCTCACCAAGACAGGCGAGCTCCTATAATTCACCCCTCCACTTT
size: many; V: TRBV29-1; D: .; J: TRBJ1-5; CDR3: CSVRGTDQPQHF; DNA: TGCAGCGTTAGGGGAACGGATCAGCCCCAGCATTTT
size: .; V: TRBV20-1; D: TRBD1; J: TRBJ1-1; CDR3: CSAPTGWTTEAFF; DNA: TGCAGTGCACCGACAGGGTGGACCACTGAAGCTTTCTTT
size: many; V: TRBV29-1; D: TRBD1; J: TRBJ1-4; CDR3: CSATGSDEKLFF; DNA: TGCAGCGCGACAGGGTCTGATGAAAAACTGTTTTTT
size: few; V: TRBV5-1; D: .; J: TRBJ2-1; CDR3: CASSLSGSTYNEQFF; DNA: TGCGCCAGCAGCTTGTCCGGGAGTACCTACAATGAGCAGTTCTTC
size: .; V: TRBV5-1; D: .; J: TRBJ2-3; CDR3: CASSLGSGRSTDTQYF; DNA: TGCGCCAGCAGCTTGGGGTCGGGGCGTAGCACAGATACGCAGTATTTT
size: many; V: TRBV20-1; D: TRBD1; J: TRBJ1-2; CDR3: CSAGQGALVYTF; DNA: TGCAGTGCTGGACAGGGGGCTCTTGTCTACACCTTC
size: .; V: TRBV10-2; D: .; J: TRBJ2-2; CDR3: CASLTTYTGELFF; DNA: TGCGCCAGCTTAACTACCTACACCGGGGAGCTGTTTTTT
size: .; V: TRBV7-2; D: TRBD2; J: TRBJ2-1; CDR3: CASSLSGGLAEFQFF; DNA: TGTGCCAGCAGCTTAAGCGGGGGACTAGCGGAGTTCCAGTTCTTC
size: .; V: TRBV12-3/TRBV12-4; D: TRBD1; J: TRBJ2-5; CDR3: CAFSLATTGRKSQETQYF; DNA: TGTGCCTTCAGTTTAGCTACGACAGGGCGAAAGTCCCAAGAGACCCAGTACTTC
size: few; V: TRBV19; D: .; J: TRBJ1-1; CDR3: CASSIDNGSEAFF; DNA: TGTGCCAGTAGTATAGATAACGGCTCCGAAGCTTTCTTT
size: .; V: TRBV4-1; D: .; J: TRBJ1-6; CDR3: CASTFGEGDSPLHF; DNA: TGCGCCAGCACCTTCGGCGAGGGCGACTCACCCCTCCACTTT
size: few; V: TRBV18; D: TRBD1; J: TRBJ2-1; CDR3: CASSRPGTGINEQFF; DNA: TGTGCCAGCTCAAGACCCGGGACAGGGATCAATGAGCAGTTCTTC
size: .; V: TRBV7-7; D: TRBD1; J: TRBJ1-5; CDR3: CASSSQTGTRNQPQHF; DNA: TGTGCTAGCAGCTCACAGACAGGGACAAGGAATCAGCCCCAGCATTTT
size: few; V: TRBV5-1; D: .; J: TRBJ2-2; CDR3: CASSSQGPTGELFF; DNA: TGCGCCAGCAGCTCACAGGGTCCCACCGGGGAGCTGTTTTTT
size: .; V: TRBV7-3; D: .; J: TRBJ2-3; CDR3: CASSLRWGDTQYF; DNA: TGTGCCAGCAGCTTAAGGTGGGGAGATACGCAGTATTTT
size: .; V: TRBV19; D: TRBD2; J: TRBJ2-3; CDR3: CASSTSGKADTQYF; DNA: TGTGCCAGTAGCACTAGCGGGAAGGCAGATACGCAGTATTTT
size: .; V: TRBV6-1; D: .; J: TRBJ1-2; CDR3: CASSDRQSNYGYTF; DNA: TGTGCCAGCAGTGATCGGCAGTCTAACTATGGCTACACCTTC
size: few; V: TRBV10-3; D: .; J: TRBJ2-5; CDR3: CAISELPLGETQYF; DNA: TGTGCCATCAGTGAACTCCCCCTGGGGGAGACCCAGTACTTC
size: .; V: TRBV29-1; D: TRBD2; J: TRBJ2-5; CDR3: CSVPLADQETQYF; DNA: TGCAGCGTCCCCCTAGCGGATCAAGAGACCCAGTACTTC
size: .; V: TRBV3-1; D: TRBD1; J: TRBJ1-2; CDR3: CASSQDWQGARYGGYTF; DNA: TGTGCCAGCAGCCAAGATTGGCAGGGGGCGCGGTATGGTGGCTACACCTTC
size: .; V: TRBV6-1; D: TRBD1; J: TRBJ1-5; CDR3: CASSRKGAYQPQHF; DNA: TGTGCCAGCAGTCGGAAGGGGGCATATCAGCCCCAGCATTTT
size: .; V: TRBV3-1; D: .; J: TRBJ1-1; CDR3: CASSQAGVSTEAFF; DNA: TGTGCCAGCAGCCAAGCGGGGGTGTCGACTGAAGCTTTCTTT
size: .; V: TRBV5-1; D: .; J: TRBJ2-2; CDR3: CASSLLPGNTGELFF; DNA: TGCGCCAGCAGCTTGTTGCCAGGGAACACCGGGGAGCTGTTTTTT
size: many; V: TRBV5-1; D: .; J: TRBJ2-3; CDR3: CASSLVAVRFTDTQYF; DNA: TGCGCCAGCAGCTTGGTGGCGGTACGGTTCACAGATACGCAGTATTTT